These 8 T cell receptor beta chains were sequenced from one sample in a study of blood T cell repertoires in COVID-19. Profiled with immunoSEQ multiplex PCR; TCRdb holds only in-frame clones, not every one. The table includes fewer than 250,000 clones, 70% to 90% detected once. The specimen was peripheral blood. These receptors came from a woman aged 70-85 years with active or convalescent COVID-19.

The gene calls are TRBV11-2 and TRBJ2-1; 8 nucleotides match TRBD2. This CDR3 has 15 residues. Per the germline V gene, CDR1 is SGHAT and CDR2 is FQNNGV. The V and J ends lost 5 bases and 4 bases, in that order; junction bases with no gene match: 7. The CDR3 is CASSTLAGSYNEQFF. The CDR3, as DNA: TGTGCCAGCAGCACCTTAGCGGGAAGTTACAATGAGCAGTTCTTC.

A word on this clone: This specimen includes other DNA sequences encoding the same CDR3. The chain employs TRBV5-1 and TRBJ2-1; a possible D gene is TRBD2 (5 bases). V lost 4 bases and J lost 0, with 8 bases in between. CDR3 length equals 14 residues. CDR1 is SGHRS and CDR2 is YFSETQ in the germline V gene. In nucleotides, the CDR3 is TGCGCCAGCAGCGGTGGGAGCTCCTACAATGAGCAGTTCTTC. It codes for CASSGGSSYNEQFF. The complete variable domain, with remaining parts taken from reference TRBV5-1 and TRBJ2-1, reads KAGVTQTPRYLIKTRGQQVTLSCSPISGHRSVSWYQQTPGQGLQFLFEYFSETQRNKGNFPGRFSGRQFSNSRSEMNVSTLELGDSALYLCASSGGSSYNEQFFGPGTRLTVL.

J is TRBJ1-5 and V is TRBV7-2; D is perhaps TRBD1 (5 bases). Trimming removed 5 bases from V and 5 bases from J, with 10 bases in between. CDR1 and CDR2 (germline): SGHTA, FQGNSA. This CDR3 region has 13 residues. The CDR3 region has the DNA TGTGCCAGCAGCGCCCAGGGTGATCAGCCCCAGCATTTT. Translated: CASSAQGDQPQHF.

The chain links TRBV4-2 to TRBJ2-7; possibly TRBD2 for D (6 bases). This CDR3 is built from 14 residues. Trimming removed 0 bases at V and 4 bases at J, with 10 bases between. CDR1 LGHNA and CDR2 YNFKEQ come from the germline V gene. CDR3 nucleotides: TGTGCCAGCAGCCAAGATAGGCGGGATTACGAGCAGTACTTC. Protein: CASSQDRRDYEQYF.

The chain carries TRBV12-5 and TRBJ2-3; D is possibly TRBD2 (5 bases). V lost 6 bases to trimming and J lost 5 bases, with 9 bases between them. The V gene's germline CDR1 is LGHNT and CDR2 FRNRAP. The CDR3 has 12 residues. The CDR3 DNA sequence: TGTGCTAGTGGAGTAGGGAGAGATACGCAGTATTTT. It translates to CASGVGRDTQYF.

Comments on this clone: A read error may explain this, as a much larger clone is one base away. This chain uses TRBV3-1 (or the pseudogene TRBV3-2) with TRBJ2-7; 7 bases fit TRBD1. The CDR3 spans 13 residues. CDR1 LGHDT and CDR2 YNNKEL come from the germline V gene (reference sequence). The V gene end was trimmed by 5 bases and the J gene end by 1 base; junction bases not matched to a gene: 2. Here the CDR3 reads CASSLGQSYEQYF. CDR3 sequence (DNA): TGTGCCAGCAGCTTGGGACAGTCCTACGAGCAGTACTTC.

The V and J genes are TRBV7-2 and TRBJ2-3, with TRBD2 as a possible D gene (6 bases). Trimming removed 0 bases from V and 5 bases from J, with 9 bases in between. The CDR3 length is 14 residues. Germline assignment: CDR1 SGHTA and CDR2 FQGNSA. The CDR3 sequence: CASSLAGGRDTQYF. The CDR3 DNA reads as TGTGCCAGCAGCTTAGCAGGAGGGAGAGATACGCAGTATTTT.

This chain uses TRBV3-1 (or the pseudogene TRBV3-2) with TRBJ1-5; 9 nucleotides match TRBD1. The CDR3 contains 16 residues. Germline CDR1 is LGHDT and CDR2 is YNNKEL (reference sequence). V was clipped by 0 bases and J by 5 bases; unmatched bases: 5. CDR3 residues: CASSQDGTGNYQPQHF. CDR3 DNA sequence: TGTGCCAGCAGCCAAGATGGGACAGGGAATTATCAGCCCCAGCATTTT.